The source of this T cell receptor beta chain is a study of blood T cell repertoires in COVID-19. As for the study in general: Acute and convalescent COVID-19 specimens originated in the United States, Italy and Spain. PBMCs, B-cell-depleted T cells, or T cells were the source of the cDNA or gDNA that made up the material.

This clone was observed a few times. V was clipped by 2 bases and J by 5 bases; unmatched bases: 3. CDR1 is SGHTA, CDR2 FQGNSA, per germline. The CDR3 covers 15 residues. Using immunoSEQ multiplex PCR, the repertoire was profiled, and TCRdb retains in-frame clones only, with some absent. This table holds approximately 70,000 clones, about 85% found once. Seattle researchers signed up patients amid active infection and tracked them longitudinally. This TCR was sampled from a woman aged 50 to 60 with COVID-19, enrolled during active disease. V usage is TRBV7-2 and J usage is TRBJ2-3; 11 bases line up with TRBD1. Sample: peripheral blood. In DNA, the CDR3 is TGTGCCAGCAGCTTAATGGGACAGGGGGGAGATACGCAGTATTTT. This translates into CASSLMGQGGDTQYF.